The rows below give T cell receptor beta chains drawn from one sample of a study of blood T cells in healthy people across ages. TCRdb reanalysed the 5' RACE reads using MiXCR and keeps one entry per CDR3 protein. The sample lists hundreds of thousands of distinct CDR3 sequences, around 21% occurring once. The sequencing input was blood. The receptors here all came from a man in his 70s in good health. CDR3s include the opening cysteine and the closing phenylalanine or tryptophan.

V | length | CDR3
TRBV20-1 | 16 | CSARDLVRTGSYEQYF
TRBV7-9 | 15 | CASSRLAGGAETQYF
TRBV7-2 | 15 | CASSLGQPLYYGYTF
TRBV20-1 | 14 | CSTSAAYEGDTQYF
TRBV20-1 | 12 | CSEGLAGETRYF
TRBV3-1 | 14 | CASSHYDRGGMAFF
TRBV9 | 15 | CASSVASGRVNEQFF
TRBV6-1 | 13 | CASSENFNQPQHF
TRBV7-9 | 14 | CASSGGTSSYEQYF
TRBV6-1 | 13 | CASTERSSYEQYF
TRBV11-2 | 16 | CASSFDMRQLNTEAFF
TRBV6-1 | 14 | CASSASGGNNEQFF
TRBV6-1 | 18 | CASSDGTTTTITYNEQFF
TRBV20-1 | 14 | CSARTDPSYNEQFF
TRBV10-3 | 12 | CAISEDPYEQYF
TRBV7-9 | 14 | CASSLDRGNYGHTF
TRBV2 | 15 | CASSQTGTINTEAFF
TRBV2 | 13 | CASSEIVQYGYTF
TRBV11-2 | 14 | CASSLDPGPQTQYF
TRBV20-1 | 17 | CSARDGGTGSWGEKLFF